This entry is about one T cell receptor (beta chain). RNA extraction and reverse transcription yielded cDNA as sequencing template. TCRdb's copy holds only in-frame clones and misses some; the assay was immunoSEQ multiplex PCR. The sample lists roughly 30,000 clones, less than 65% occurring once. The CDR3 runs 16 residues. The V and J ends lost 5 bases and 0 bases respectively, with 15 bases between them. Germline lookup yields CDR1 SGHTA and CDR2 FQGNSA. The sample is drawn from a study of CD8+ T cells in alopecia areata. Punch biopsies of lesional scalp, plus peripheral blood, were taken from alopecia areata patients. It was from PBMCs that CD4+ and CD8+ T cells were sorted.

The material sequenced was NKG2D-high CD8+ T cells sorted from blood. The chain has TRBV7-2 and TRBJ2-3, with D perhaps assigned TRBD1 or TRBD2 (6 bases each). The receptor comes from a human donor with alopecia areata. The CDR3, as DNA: TGTGCCAGCAGCGAACCGGGGGCCTCTAGCACAGATACGCAGTATTTT. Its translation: CASSEPGASSTDTQYF. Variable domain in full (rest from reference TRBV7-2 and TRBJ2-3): GAGVSQSPSNKVTEKGKDVELRCDPISGHTALYWYRQSLGQGLEFLIYFQGNSAPDKSGLPSDRFSAERTGGSVSTLTIQRTQQEDSAVYLCASSEPGASSTDTQYFGPGTRLTVL.